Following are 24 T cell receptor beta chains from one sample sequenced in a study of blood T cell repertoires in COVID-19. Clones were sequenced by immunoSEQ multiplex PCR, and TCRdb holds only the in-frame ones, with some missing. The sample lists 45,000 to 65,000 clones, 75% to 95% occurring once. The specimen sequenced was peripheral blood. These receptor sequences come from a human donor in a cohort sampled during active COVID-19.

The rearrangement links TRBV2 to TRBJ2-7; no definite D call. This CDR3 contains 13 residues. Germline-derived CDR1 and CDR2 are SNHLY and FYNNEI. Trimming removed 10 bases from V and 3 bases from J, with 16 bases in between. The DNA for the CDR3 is TGTGCCACCCATCCTCCCCTCAGCTACGAGCAGTACTTC. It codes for CATHPPLSYEQYF.

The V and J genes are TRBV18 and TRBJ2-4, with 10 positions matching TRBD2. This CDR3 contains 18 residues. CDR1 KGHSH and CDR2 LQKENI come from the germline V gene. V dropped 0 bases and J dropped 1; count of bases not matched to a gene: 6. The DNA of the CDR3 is TGTGCCAGCTCACCACCTTCTAGCGGGAGTCGGGCCAAAAACATTCAGTACTTC. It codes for CASSPPSSGSRAKNIQYF.

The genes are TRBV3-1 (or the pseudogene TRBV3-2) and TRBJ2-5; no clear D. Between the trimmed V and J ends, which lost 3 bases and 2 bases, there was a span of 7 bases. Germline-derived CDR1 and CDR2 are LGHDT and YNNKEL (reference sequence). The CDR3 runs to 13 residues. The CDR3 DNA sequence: TGTGCCAGCAGCCAGCGCTCTCAAGAGACCCAGTACTTC. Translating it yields CASSQRSQETQYF.

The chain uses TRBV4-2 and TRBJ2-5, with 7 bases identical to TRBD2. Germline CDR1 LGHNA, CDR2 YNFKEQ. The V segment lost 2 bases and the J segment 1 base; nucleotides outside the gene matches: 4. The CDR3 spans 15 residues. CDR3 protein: CASSQTGTIQETQYF. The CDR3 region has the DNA TGTGCCAGCAGCCAAACCGGGACTATCCAAGAGACCCAGTACTTC.

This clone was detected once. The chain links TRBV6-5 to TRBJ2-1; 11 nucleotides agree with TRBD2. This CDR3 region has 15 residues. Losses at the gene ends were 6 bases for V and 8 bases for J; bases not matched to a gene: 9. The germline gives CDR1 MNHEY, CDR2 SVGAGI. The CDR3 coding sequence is TGTGCCAGCAGCAAAACTAGCGGGAGAGTATATGAGCAGTTCTTC. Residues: CASSKTSGRVYEQFF.

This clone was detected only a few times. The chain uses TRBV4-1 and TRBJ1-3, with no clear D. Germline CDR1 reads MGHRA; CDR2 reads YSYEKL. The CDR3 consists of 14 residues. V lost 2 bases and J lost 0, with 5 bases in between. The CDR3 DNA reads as TGCGCCAGCAGCCAAACAGTCTCTGGAAACACCATATATTTT. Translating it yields CASSQTVSGNTIYF.

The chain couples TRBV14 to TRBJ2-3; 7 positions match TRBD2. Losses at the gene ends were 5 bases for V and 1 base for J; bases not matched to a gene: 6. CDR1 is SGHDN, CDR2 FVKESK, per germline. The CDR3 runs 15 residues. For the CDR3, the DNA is TGTGCCAGCAGCGACCCACGGGGGGGCACAGATACGCAGTATTTT. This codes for CASSDPRGGTDTQYF.

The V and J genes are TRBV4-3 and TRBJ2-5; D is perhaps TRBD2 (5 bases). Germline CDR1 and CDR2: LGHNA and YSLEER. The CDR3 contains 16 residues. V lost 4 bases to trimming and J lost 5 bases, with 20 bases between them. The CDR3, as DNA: TGCGCCAGCAGCCCACACCCCAACCCTAGAGGGGAGACCCAGTACTTC. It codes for CASSPHPNPRGETQYF.

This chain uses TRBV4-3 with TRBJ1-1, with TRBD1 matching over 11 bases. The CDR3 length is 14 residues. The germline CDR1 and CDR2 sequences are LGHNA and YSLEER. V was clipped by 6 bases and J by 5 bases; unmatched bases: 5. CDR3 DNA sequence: TGCGCCAGCAGGGACAGGGGGCGCCGGACTGAAGCTTTCTTT. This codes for CASRDRGRRTEAFF.

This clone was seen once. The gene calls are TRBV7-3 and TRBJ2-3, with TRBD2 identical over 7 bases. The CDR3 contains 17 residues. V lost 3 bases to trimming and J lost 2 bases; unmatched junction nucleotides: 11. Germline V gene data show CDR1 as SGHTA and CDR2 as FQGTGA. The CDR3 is CASSFSPGGGPTDTQYF. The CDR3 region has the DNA TGTGCCAGCAGCTTTTCTCCTGGGGGAGGGCCCACAGATACGCAGTATTTT.

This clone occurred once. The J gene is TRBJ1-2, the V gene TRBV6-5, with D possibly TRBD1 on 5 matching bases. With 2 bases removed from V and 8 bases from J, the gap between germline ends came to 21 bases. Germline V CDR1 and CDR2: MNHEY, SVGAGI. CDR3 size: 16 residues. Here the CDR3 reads CASSYVGSGRALGYTF. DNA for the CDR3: TGTGCCAGCAGTTACGTCGGGTCGGGCAGGGCCCTAGGCTACACCTTC.

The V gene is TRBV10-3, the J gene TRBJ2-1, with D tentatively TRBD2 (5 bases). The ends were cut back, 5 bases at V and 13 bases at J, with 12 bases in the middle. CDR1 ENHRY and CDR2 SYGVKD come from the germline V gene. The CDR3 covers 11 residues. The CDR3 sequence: CAISNGLSQFF. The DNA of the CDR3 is TGTGCCATCAGTAACGGACTTTCACAGTTCTTC.

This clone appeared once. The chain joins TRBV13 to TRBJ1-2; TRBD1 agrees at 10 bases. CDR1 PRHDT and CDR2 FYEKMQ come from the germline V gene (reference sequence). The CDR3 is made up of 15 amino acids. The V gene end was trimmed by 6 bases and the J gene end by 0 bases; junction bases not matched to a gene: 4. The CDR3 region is CASRDRGSANYGYTF. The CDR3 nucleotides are TGTGCCAGCAGGGACAGGGGGTCCGCTAACTATGGCTACACCTTC.

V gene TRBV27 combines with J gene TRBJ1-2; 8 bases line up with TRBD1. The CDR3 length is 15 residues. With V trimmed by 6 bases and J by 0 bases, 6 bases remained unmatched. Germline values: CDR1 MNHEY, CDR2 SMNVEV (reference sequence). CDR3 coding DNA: TGTGCCAGCAGAGCGACAGGGGCGCCTAACTATGGCTACACCTTC. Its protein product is CASRATGAPNYGYTF.

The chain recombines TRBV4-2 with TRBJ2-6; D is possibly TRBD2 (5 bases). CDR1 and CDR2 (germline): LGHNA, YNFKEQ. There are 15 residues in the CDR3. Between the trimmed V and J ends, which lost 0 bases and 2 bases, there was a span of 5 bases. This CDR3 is CASSQERAGANVLTF. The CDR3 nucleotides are TGTGCCAGCAGCCAAGAGAGGGCTGGGGCCAACGTCCTGACTTTC.

The CDR3 protein is CASSSGTSRVREQYF. CDR3 in DNA: TGTGCCAGCAGCTCCGGGACTAGCAGAGTTCGAGAGCAGTACTTC. The rearrangement links TRBV5-4 to TRBJ2-7, with TRBD2 matching 9 bases. The trim removed 3 bases at V and 7 bases at J, leaving 11 bases unmatched. The CDR3 length is 15 residues. Germline V gives CDR1 SGHNT, CDR2 YYREEE (reference sequence).

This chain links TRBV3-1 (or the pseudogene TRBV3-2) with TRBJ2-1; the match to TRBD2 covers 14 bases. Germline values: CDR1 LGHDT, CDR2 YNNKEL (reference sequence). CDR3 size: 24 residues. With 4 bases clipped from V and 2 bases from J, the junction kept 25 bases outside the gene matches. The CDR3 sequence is CASSPGYPRLAGGPSHRTYNEQFF. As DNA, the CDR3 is TGTGCCAGCAGCCCTGGATACCCGCGACTAGCGGGGGGGCCGTCACACCGAACCTACAATGAGCAGTTCTTC.

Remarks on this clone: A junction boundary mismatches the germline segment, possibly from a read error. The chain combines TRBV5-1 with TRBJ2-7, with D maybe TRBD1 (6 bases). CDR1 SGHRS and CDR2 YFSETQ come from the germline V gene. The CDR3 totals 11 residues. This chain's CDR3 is CASKGEYEQYF. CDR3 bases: TGCGCAAGCAAGGGGGAATACGAGCAGTACTTC.

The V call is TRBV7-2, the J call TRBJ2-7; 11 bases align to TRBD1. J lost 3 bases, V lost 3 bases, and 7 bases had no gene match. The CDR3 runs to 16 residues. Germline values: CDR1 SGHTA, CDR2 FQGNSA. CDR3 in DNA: TGTGCCAGCAGCTTTGCAGCCGGGACAGGGGGCTACGAGCAGTACTTC. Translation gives CASSFAAGTGGYEQYF. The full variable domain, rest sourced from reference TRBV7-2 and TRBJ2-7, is GAGVSQSPSNKVTEKGKDVELRCDPISGHTALYWYRQSLGQGLEFLIYFQGNSAPDKSGLPSDRFSAERTGGSVSTLTIQRTQQEDSAVYLCASSFAAGTGGYEQYFGPGTRLTVT.

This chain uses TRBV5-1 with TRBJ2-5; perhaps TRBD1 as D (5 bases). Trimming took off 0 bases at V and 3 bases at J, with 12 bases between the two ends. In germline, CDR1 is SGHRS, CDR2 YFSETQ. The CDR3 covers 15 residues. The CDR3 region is CASSLGSDREETQYF. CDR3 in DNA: TGCGCCAGCAGCTTGGGGTCAGACAGAGAAGAGACCCAGTACTTC.

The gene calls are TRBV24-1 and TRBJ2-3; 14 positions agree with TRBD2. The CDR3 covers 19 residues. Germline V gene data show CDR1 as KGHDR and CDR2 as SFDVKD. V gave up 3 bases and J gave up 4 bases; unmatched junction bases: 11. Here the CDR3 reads CATSDPGTSGSGRPDTQYF. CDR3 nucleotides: TGTGCCACCAGTGATCCCGGGACTAGCGGGAGCGGTCGCCCAGATACGCAGTATTTT.

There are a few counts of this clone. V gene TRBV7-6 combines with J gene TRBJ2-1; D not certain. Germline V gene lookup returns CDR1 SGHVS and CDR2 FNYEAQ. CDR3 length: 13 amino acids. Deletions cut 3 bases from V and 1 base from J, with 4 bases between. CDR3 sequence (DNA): TGTGCCAGCAGCTTCCAGTCCTACAATGAGCAGTTCTTC. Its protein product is CASSFQSYNEQFF.

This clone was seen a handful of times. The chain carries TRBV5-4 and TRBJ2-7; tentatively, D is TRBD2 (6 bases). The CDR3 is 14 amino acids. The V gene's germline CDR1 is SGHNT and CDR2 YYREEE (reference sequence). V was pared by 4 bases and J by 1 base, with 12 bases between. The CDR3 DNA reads TGTGCCAGCAGCACGAGCGGGCGTTCCTACGAGCAGTACTTC. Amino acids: CASSTSGRSYEQYF.

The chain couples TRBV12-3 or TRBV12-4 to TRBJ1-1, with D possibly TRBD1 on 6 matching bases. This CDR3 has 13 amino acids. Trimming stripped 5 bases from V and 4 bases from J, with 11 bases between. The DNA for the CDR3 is TGTGCCAGCAGTAGACAGGCCCTCACTGAAGCTTTCTTT. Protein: CASSRQALTEAFF.